Listed below are T cell receptor beta chains from one sample, sequenced in a study of graft-versus-host responses after intestinal transplantation. TCRdb keeps only in-frame clones here, not all; method: immunoSEQ multiplex PCR. The table shows some 16,000 clones, with approximately 89% occurring only once. The sequencing here drew on PBMCs, taken around 110 days after intestinal transplant. These receptors all stem from a human patient who received an intestinal transplant, so some T cells may come from the graft donor. The CDR3 runs from the conserved cysteine through the conserved F or W. Each record gives: J gene, V gene, clone size, D gene, CDR3 protein, CDR3 DNA. A D gene is named only where the DNA matches it firmly. Only some rows state a clone size, as once, few, many or a class for expanded clones.

j_call: TRBJ1-2
v_call: TRBV7-2
clone_size: -
d_call: TRBD1
cdr3_aa: CASSLARQGDGYTF
cdr3_nt: TGTGCCAGCAGCTTAGCGCGACAGGGGGATGGCTACACCTTC

j_call: TRBJ2-7
v_call: TRBV7-9
clone_size: -
d_call: TRBD2
cdr3_aa: CASSLGAGGHQYEQYF
cdr3_nt: TGTGCCAGCAGCTTAGGGGCGGGAGGCCACCAATACGAGCAGTACTTC

j_call: TRBJ2-1
v_call: TRBV19
clone_size: once
d_call: TRBD2
cdr3_aa: CASTSGRRNEQFF
cdr3_nt: TGTGCCAGTACTAGCGGGAGACGAAATGAGCAGTTCTTC

j_call: TRBJ2-1
v_call: TRBV9
clone_size: -
d_call: TRBD2
cdr3_aa: CASSVGGGTRGGNEQFF
cdr3_nt: TGTGCCAGCAGCGTAGGAGGTGGGACTAGAGGGGGGAATGAGCAGTTCTTC

j_call: TRBJ2-7
v_call: TRBV11-1
clone_size: -
d_call: TRBD1
cdr3_aa: CASRQRQGMVYEQYF
cdr3_nt: TGTGCCAGCAGACAGAGACAGGGGATGGTCTACGAGCAGTACTTC

j_call: TRBJ2-7
v_call: TRBV30
clone_size: -
d_call: TRBD1
cdr3_aa: CAWSPLGGTGLLSYEQYF
cdr3_nt: TGTGCCTGGAGCCCTCTTGGGGGGACAGGGCTCTTATCCTACGAGCAGTACTTC

j_call: TRBJ2-5
v_call: TRBV7-9
clone_size: -
d_call: -
cdr3_aa: CASSSTAYQETQYF
cdr3_nt: TGTGCCAGCAGCTCTACGGCGTACCAAGAGACCCAGTACTTC

j_call: TRBJ2-5
v_call: TRBV30
clone_size: once
d_call: -
cdr3_aa: CAWSVLEGAKTQYF
cdr3_nt: TGTGCCTGGAGTGTACTGGAGGGGGCGAAGACCCAGTACTTC

j_call: TRBJ1-5
v_call: TRBV28
clone_size: -
d_call: -
cdr3_aa: CASNFRSSGNQPQHF
cdr3_nt: TGTGCCAGCAACTTCAGGTCCTCGGGCAATCAGCCCCAGCATTTT

j_call: TRBJ1-1
v_call: TRBV5-4
clone_size: -
d_call: -
cdr3_aa: CASSLDADMNTEAFF
cdr3_nt: TGTGCCAGCAGCTTAGACGCAGACATGAACACTGAAGCTTTCTTT

j_call: TRBJ2-7
v_call: TRBV29-1
clone_size: once
d_call: -
cdr3_aa: CSVEADSSSYEQYF
cdr3_nt: TGCAGCGTTGAGGCGGACTCTTCTTCCTACGAGCAGTACTTC

j_call: TRBJ2-1
v_call: TRBV28
clone_size: -
d_call: -
cdr3_aa: CASKLTGEQFF
cdr3_nt: TGTGCCAGCAAACTTACAGGGGAGCAGTTCTTC

j_call: TRBJ2-5
v_call: TRBV28
clone_size: -
d_call: -
cdr3_aa: CASTKRLGETQYF
cdr3_nt: TGTGCCAGCACTAAGAGACTGGGAGAGACCCAGTACTTC

j_call: TRBJ2-5
v_call: TRBV28
clone_size: once
d_call: TRBD2
cdr3_aa: CASSLEREGETQYF
cdr3_nt: TGTGCCAGCAGTTTGGAGCGGGAGGGGGAGACCCAGTACTTC

j_call: TRBJ2-7
v_call: TRBV6-1
clone_size: -
d_call: -
cdr3_aa: CASGGTVSYEQYF
cdr3_nt: TGTGCCAGCGGGGGGACAGTATCCTACGAGCAGTACTTC

j_call: TRBJ2-4
v_call: TRBV4-3
clone_size: once
d_call: -
cdr3_aa: CASSHYLEGEAKNIQYF
cdr3_nt: TGCGCCAGCAGCCACTACCTTGAGGGGGAAGCCAAAAACATTCAGTACTTC

j_call: TRBJ2-3
v_call: TRBV6-5
clone_size: -
d_call: -
cdr3_aa: CASSYRLSSTDTQYF
cdr3_nt: TGTGCCAGCAGTTACCGGCTCTCTAGCACAGATACGCAGTATTTT

j_call: TRBJ2-1
v_call: TRBV7-8
clone_size: once
d_call: TRBD2
cdr3_aa: CASSPGLAGGPAYNEQFF
cdr3_nt: TGTGCCAGCAGCCCGGGACTAGCGGGAGGGCCGGCCTACAATGAGCAGTTCTTC

j_call: TRBJ1-2
v_call: TRBV9
clone_size: once
d_call: -
cdr3_aa: CASSLSGQNYGYTF
cdr3_nt: TGTGCCAGCAGCCTCTCCGGACAAAACTATGGCTACACCTTC

j_call: TRBJ2-7
v_call: TRBV7-3
clone_size: -
d_call: TRBD1
cdr3_aa: CASSLRGTGDEQYF
cdr3_nt: TGTGCCAGCAGCTTAAGGGGCACAGGGGACGAGCAGTACTTC

j_call: TRBJ2-2
v_call: TRBV29-1
clone_size: -
d_call: TRBD1
cdr3_aa: CSVEVGTGTGELFF
cdr3_nt: TGCAGCGTTGAAGTTGGGACAGGGACCGGGGAGCTGTTTTTT

j_call: TRBJ2-1
v_call: TRBV11-2
clone_size: -
d_call: TRBD2
cdr3_aa: CASSLDHTSGRPSYNEQFF
cdr3_nt: TGTGCCAGCAGCTTAGATCACACTAGCGGGAGGCCCTCCTACAATGAGCAGTTCTTC

j_call: TRBJ1-2
v_call: TRBV6-1
clone_size: -
d_call: -
cdr3_aa: CASSDVRAPGKYGYTF
cdr3_nt: TGTGCCAGCAGTGATGTCCGGGCTCCTGGGAAGTATGGCTACACCTTC

j_call: TRBJ2-7
v_call: TRBV18
clone_size: once
d_call: TRBD1
cdr3_aa: CASSPTGGSSYEQYF
cdr3_nt: TGTGCCAGCTCACCTACAGGGGGGAGCTCCTACGAGCAGTACTTC

j_call: TRBJ1-5
v_call: TRBV28
clone_size: -
d_call: -
cdr3_aa: CASSLKGGQPQHF
cdr3_nt: TGTGCCAGCAGTTTGAAGGGCGGGCAGCCCCAGCATTTT

j_call: TRBJ2-2
v_call: TRBV27
clone_size: -
d_call: TRBD1
cdr3_aa: CASSPIRGRGTGELFF
cdr3_nt: TGTGCCAGCAGTCCAATCAGGGGGAGAGGGACCGGGGAGCTGTTTTTT

j_call: TRBJ1-1
v_call: TRBV28
clone_size: few
d_call: -
cdr3_aa: CASSLGIRNTEAFF
cdr3_nt: TGTGCCAGCAGTCTAGGAATCAGGAACACTGAAGCTTTCTTT

j_call: TRBJ2-2
v_call: TRBV13
clone_size: -
d_call: TRBD2
cdr3_aa: CASSLGHTAGTSGSPNTGELFF
cdr3_nt: TGTGCCAGCAGCTTAGGCCACACAGCCGGGACTAGCGGGAGCCCGAACACCGGGGAGCTGTTTTTT

j_call: TRBJ1-1
v_call: TRBV4-1
clone_size: -
d_call: -
cdr3_aa: CASTPRGASTEAFF
cdr3_nt: TGCGCCAGCACCCCGCGGGGGGCAAGCACTGAAGCTTTCTTT

j_call: TRBJ2-5
v_call: TRBV5-1
clone_size: -
d_call: TRBD1
cdr3_aa: CASSVDRGAGETQYF
cdr3_nt: TGCGCCAGCAGCGTGGACAGGGGGGCGGGAGAGACCCAGTACTTC

j_call: TRBJ2-7
v_call: TRBV9
clone_size: -
d_call: -
cdr3_aa: CASSGYVGSSYEQYF
cdr3_nt: TGTGCCAGCAGCGGCTACGTGGGGAGCTCCTACGAGCAGTACTTC

j_call: TRBJ2-5
v_call: TRBV5-1
clone_size: -
d_call: -
cdr3_aa: CASSPSAQGQETQYF
cdr3_nt: TGCGCCAGCAGTCCCTCCGCACAGGGACAAGAGACCCAGTACTTC

j_call: TRBJ1-2
v_call: TRBV6-8
clone_size: -
d_call: -
cdr3_aa: CASSTRKSSRKTYGYTF
cdr3_nt: TGTGCCAGCAGTACCCGAAAAAGCTCTAGAAAGACCTATGGCTACACCTTC

j_call: TRBJ2-3
v_call: TRBV28
clone_size: -
d_call: -
cdr3_aa: CASSLKDTQYF
cdr3_nt: TGTGCCAGCAGTTTGAAAGATACGCAGTATTTT

j_call: TRBJ2-1
v_call: TRBV4-2
clone_size: -
d_call: TRBD1
cdr3_aa: CASSQADRGSYNEQFF
cdr3_nt: TGTGCCAGCAGCCAAGCGGACAGGGGGTCCTACAATGAGCAGTTCTTC

j_call: TRBJ2-1
v_call: TRBV27
clone_size: -
d_call: -
cdr3_aa: CASSLSTAYNEQFF
cdr3_nt: TGTGCCAGCAGTTTATCGACAGCGTACAATGAGCAGTTCTTC

j_call: TRBJ2-4
v_call: TRBV10-1
clone_size: -
d_call: -
cdr3_aa: CASSERPLLAKNIQYF
cdr3_nt: TGCGCCAGCAGTGAGCGGCCCCTCCTAGCCAAAAACATTCAGTACTTC

j_call: TRBJ2-7
v_call: TRBV7-6
clone_size: -
d_call: -
cdr3_aa: CASSPLGVGGWGEQYF
cdr3_nt: TGTGCCAGCAGTCCATTGGGAGTTGGAGGCTGGGGAGAGCAGTACTTC

j_call: TRBJ1-5
v_call: TRBV7-9
clone_size: -
d_call: -
cdr3_aa: CASSLGGGNQPQHF
cdr3_nt: TGTGCCAGCAGCTTAGGGGGGGGCAATCAGCCCCAGCATTTT

j_call: TRBJ2-1
v_call: TRBV9
clone_size: once
d_call: TRBD2
cdr3_aa: CASSPEVAGGSNEQFF
cdr3_nt: TGTGCCAGCAGCCCCGAGGTAGCGGGAGGTAGCAATGAGCAGTTCTTC

j_call: TRBJ2-1
v_call: TRBV10-3
clone_size: -
d_call: -
cdr3_aa: CAISVGGRGNEQFF
cdr3_nt: TGTGCCATCAGTGTCGGCGGCCGGGGGAATGAGCAGTTCTTC

j_call: TRBJ2-5
v_call: TRBV15
clone_size: -
d_call: -
cdr3_aa: CATSRGRLHQETQYF
cdr3_nt: TGTGCCACCAGCAGAGGGCGACTCCATCAAGAGACCCAGTACTTC

j_call: TRBJ2-7
v_call: TRBV27
clone_size: -
d_call: -
cdr3_aa: CASSPSKAGEQYF
cdr3_nt: TGTGCCAGCAGTCCGTCCAAGGCTGGCGAGCAGTACTTC

j_call: TRBJ2-7
v_call: TRBV2
clone_size: -
d_call: -
cdr3_aa: CASTFAEYYEQYF
cdr3_nt: TGTGCCAGCACATTTGCAGAATACTACGAGCAGTACTTC

j_call: TRBJ1-5
v_call: TRBV19
clone_size: -
d_call: -
cdr3_aa: CASSAQGGDQPQHF
cdr3_nt: TGTGCCAGTAGTGCACAGGGTGGGGATCAGCCCCAGCATTTT

j_call: TRBJ2-5
v_call: TRBV5-1
clone_size: -
d_call: -
cdr3_aa: CASSLKQTEWETQYF
cdr3_nt: TGCGCCAGCAGCTTGAAGCAGACAGAGTGGGAGACCCAGTACTTC

j_call: TRBJ2-7
v_call: TRBV28
clone_size: -
d_call: -
cdr3_aa: CASNGAAYEQYF
cdr3_nt: TGTGCCAGCAACGGGGCCGCATACGAGCAGTACTTC

j_call: TRBJ2-3
v_call: TRBV25-1
clone_size: once
d_call: -
cdr3_aa: CASSEWGTSRTDTQYF
cdr3_nt: TGTGCCAGCAGTGAATGGGGGACCTCCCGCACAGATACGCAGTATTTT

j_call: TRBJ1-1
v_call: TRBV9
clone_size: -
d_call: TRBD1
cdr3_aa: CASSRYTGATEAFF
cdr3_nt: TGTGCCAGCAGCCGATACACAGGGGCGACTGAAGCTTTCTTT

j_call: TRBJ2-7
v_call: TRBV7-7
clone_size: once
d_call: TRBD2
cdr3_aa: CASSPLGRGGREQYF
cdr3_nt: TGTGCTAGCAGCCCCCTCGGGAGGGGAGGGCGCGAGCAGTACTTC

j_call: TRBJ1-6
v_call: TRBV19
clone_size: few
d_call: TRBD1
cdr3_aa: CASSPGQGYNSPLHF
cdr3_nt: TGTGCCAGTAGTCCGGGACAGGGCTATAATTCACCCCTCCACTTT

j_call: TRBJ1-4
v_call: TRBV5-8
clone_size: once
d_call: TRBD1
cdr3_aa: CASSAQAGGANEKLFF
cdr3_nt: TGTGCCAGCAGCGCTCAGGCAGGGGGAGCTAATGAAAAACTGTTTTTT

j_call: TRBJ2-5
v_call: TRBV27
clone_size: -
d_call: -
cdr3_aa: CASSSLGGETQYF
cdr3_nt: TGTGCCAGCAGTTCCTTGGGTGGGGAGACCCAGTACTTC